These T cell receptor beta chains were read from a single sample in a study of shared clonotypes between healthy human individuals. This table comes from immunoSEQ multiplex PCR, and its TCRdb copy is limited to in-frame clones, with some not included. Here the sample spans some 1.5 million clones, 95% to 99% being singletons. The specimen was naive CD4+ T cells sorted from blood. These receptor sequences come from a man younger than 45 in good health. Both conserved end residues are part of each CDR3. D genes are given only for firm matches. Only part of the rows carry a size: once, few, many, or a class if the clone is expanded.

CASSLSGRAGTDTQYF TGTGCCAGCAGCTTAAGCGGGAGGGCCGGCACAGATACGCAGTATTTT - TRBJ2-3 TRBD2 TRBV7-3
CASRPGTGSYNEQFF TGCGCCAGCCGACCTGGGACGGGGTCGTACAATGAGCAGTTCTTC - TRBJ2-1 - TRBV5-1
CASSLDRSKDGYTF TGTGCCAGCAGCTTAGACAGAAGCAAGGATGGCTACACCTTC - TRBJ1-2 - TRBV5-6
CASSLSTSGGTQYF TGTGCCAGCAGTTTATCGACCAGTGGTGGGACCCAGTACTTC - TRBJ2-5 - TRBV27
CASSLFRRTSGKTYNEQFF TGTGCCAGCAGTTTATTTAGACGGACTAGCGGGAAGACCTACAATGAGCAGTTCTTC - TRBJ2-1 TRBD2 TRBV27
CASSPLRGPNTEAFF TGTGCCAGCAGCCCATTGAGGGGGCCGAACACTGAAGCTTTCTTT - TRBJ1-1 TRBD1 TRBV7-7
CASSLGGLSGANVLTF TGTGCCAGCAGCTTGGGGGGACTCTCTGGGGCCAACGTCCTGACTTTC - TRBJ2-6 - TRBV7-6
CASSPFFSSYEQYF TGTGCCAGCTCACCATTCTTTAGCTCCTACGAGCAGTACTTC once TRBJ2-7 - TRBV18
CASTFGHFLRGEQYF TGTGCCAGCACCTTCGGACATTTCCTTCGAGGCGAGCAGTACTTC once TRBJ2-7 - TRBV27
CAFYPGGYEQYF TGTGCGTTTTATCCGGGTGGGTACGAGCAGTACTTC once TRBJ2-7 - TRBV6-7
CAISSHTQGADGYNEQFF TGTGCCATCAGTTCTCATACTCAGGGGGCTGATGGGTACAATGAGCAGTTCTTC - TRBJ2-1 TRBD1 TRBV10-3
CASLQDRGDTEAFF TGTGCCAGCTTACAGGACAGGGGGGACACTGAAGCTTTCTTT once TRBJ1-1 TRBD1 TRBV18
CASSSPLSGRRYNEQFF TGTGCCAGCAGTTCCCCTCTAAGCGGGAGGCGCTACAATGAGCAGTTCTTC - TRBJ2-1 TRBD2 TRBV27
CASSRTGEGYEQYF TGTGCCAGCAGCCGGACAGGGGAAGGCTACGAGCAGTACTTC - TRBJ2-7 TRBD1 TRBV4-2
CASSTMGQGIEPQHF TGTGCCAGTAGTACTATGGGACAGGGTATTGAGCCCCAGCATTTT - TRBJ1-5 TRBD1 TRBV19
CASRPGPNTYGYTF TGTGCCAGCAGGCCGGGACCGAATACCTATGGCTACACCTTC - TRBJ1-2 - TRBV6-5
CAIRGQAGDNQETQYF TGTGCCATCAGGGGACAAGCAGGGGATAACCAAGAGACCCAGTACTTC - TRBJ2-5 - TRBV10-3
CASSFSRPSNEQYF TGTGCCAGCAGCTTTTCTCGACCTTCCAACGAGCAGTACTTC - TRBJ2-7 - TRBV11-2
CASSRGIGNQPQHF TGCGCCAGCAGCCGAGGGATAGGCAATCAGCCCCAGCATTTT - TRBJ1-5 - TRBV4-1
CASRATTGPVSYEQYF TGTGCCAGCAGGGCAACCACAGGACCGGTATCCTACGAGCAGTACTTC once TRBJ2-7 - TRBV5-4
CASSLRLTNEQFF TGTGCCAGCAGCTTACGCCTGACCAATGAGCAGTTCTTC - TRBJ2-1 - TRBV7-2
CASRSSGASMRTDTQYF TGTGCCAGCAGATCAAGCGGGGCCTCAATGCGCACAGATACGCAGTATTTT - TRBJ2-3 TRBD2 TRBV5-5
CASSLIWRRRTEAFF TGTGCCAGCAGCTTGATTTGGAGGAGGCGCACTGAAGCTTTCTTT - TRBJ1-1 - TRBV5-6
CASSWAKETQYF TGTGCCAGCAGCTGGGCAAAAGAGACCCAGTACTTC once TRBJ2-5 - TRBV5-6
CASSPATRVYGYTF TGTGCCAGCTCGCCCGCGACCAGGGTCTATGGCTACACCTTC - TRBJ1-2 - TRBV18
CASSLGYDPYEQYF TGTGCCAGCAGTTTGGGTTACGACCCCTACGAGCAGTACTTC - TRBJ2-7 - TRBV28
CASSLVGDAGVGYTF TGTGCCAGCAGCTTGGTGGGGGATGCGGGGGTCGGCTACACCTTC - TRBJ1-2 - TRBV5-8
CASRLTDTQYF TGTGCCAGCAGATTAACAGATACGCAGTATTTT - TRBJ2-3 - TRBV28
CASSLEGFGTGELFF TGCGCCAGCAGCTTGGAAGGGTTTGGCACCGGGGAGCTGTTTTTT - TRBJ2-2 - TRBV5-1